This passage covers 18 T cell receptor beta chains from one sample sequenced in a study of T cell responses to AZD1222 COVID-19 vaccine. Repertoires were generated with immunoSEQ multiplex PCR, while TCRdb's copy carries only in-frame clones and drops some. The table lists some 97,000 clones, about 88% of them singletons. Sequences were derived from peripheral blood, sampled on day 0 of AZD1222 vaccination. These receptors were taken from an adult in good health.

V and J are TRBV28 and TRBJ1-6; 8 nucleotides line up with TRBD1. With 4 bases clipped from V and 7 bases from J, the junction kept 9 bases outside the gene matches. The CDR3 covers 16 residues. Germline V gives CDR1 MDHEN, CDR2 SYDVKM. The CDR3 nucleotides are TGTGCCAGCAGTTCCCGAACAGGGGGTGGAAATTCACCCCTCCACTTT. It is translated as CASSSRTGGGNSPLHF.

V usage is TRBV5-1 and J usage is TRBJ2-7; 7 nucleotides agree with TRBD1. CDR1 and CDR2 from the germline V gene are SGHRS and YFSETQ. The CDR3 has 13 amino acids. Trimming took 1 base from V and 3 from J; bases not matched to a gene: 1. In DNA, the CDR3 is TGCGCCAGCAGCTTGCAGGGGGACTACGAGCAGTACTTC. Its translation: CASSLQGDYEQYF. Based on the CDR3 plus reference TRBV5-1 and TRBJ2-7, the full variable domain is KAGVTQTPRYLIKTRGQQVTLSCSPISGHRSVSWYQQTPGQGLQFLFEYFSETQRNKGNFPGRFSGRQFSNSRSEMNVSTLELGDSALYLCASSLQGDYEQYFGPGTRLTVT.

The CDR3 region has the DNA TGCGCCAGCAGCGTCAGGGGCTACACTGAAGCTTTCTTT. This sequence encodes CASSVRGYTEAFF. The chain couples TRBV5-1 to TRBJ1-1; a weak D match, TRBD1 (6 bases). The V end was cut by 4 bases, the J end by 3 bases, with 10 bases between. The CDR3 is 13 residues long. Germline lookup yields CDR1 SGHRS and CDR2 YFSETQ. Together with reference TRBV5-1 and TRBJ1-1, the CDR3 gives the full variable domain: KAGVTQTPRYLIKTRGQQVTLSCSPISGHRSVSWYQQTPGQGLQFLFEYFSETQRNKGNFPGRFSGRQFSNSRSEMNVSTLELGDSALYLCASSVRGYTEAFFGQGTRLTVV.

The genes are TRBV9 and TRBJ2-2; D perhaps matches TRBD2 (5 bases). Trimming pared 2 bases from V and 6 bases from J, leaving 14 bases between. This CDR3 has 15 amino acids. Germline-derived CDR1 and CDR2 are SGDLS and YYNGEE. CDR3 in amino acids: CASSVLAIGAGELFF. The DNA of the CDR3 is TGTGCCAGCAGCGTTCTAGCAATAGGTGCCGGGGAGCTGTTTTTT.

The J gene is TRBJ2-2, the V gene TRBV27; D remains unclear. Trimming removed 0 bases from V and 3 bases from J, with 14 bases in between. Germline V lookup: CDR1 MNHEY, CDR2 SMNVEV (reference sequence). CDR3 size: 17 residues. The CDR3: CASSLSDFNSHTGELFF. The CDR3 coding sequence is TGTGCCAGCAGTTTATCAGACTTTAACTCTCACACCGGGGAGCTGTTTTTT.

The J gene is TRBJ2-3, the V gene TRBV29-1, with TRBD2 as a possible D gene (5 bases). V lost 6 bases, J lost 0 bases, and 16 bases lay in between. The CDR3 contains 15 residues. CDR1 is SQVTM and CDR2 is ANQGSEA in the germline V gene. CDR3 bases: TGCAGCGTCCCGCGGACTGCAGCGAGCACAGATACGCAGTATTTT. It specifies CSVPRTAASTDTQYF.

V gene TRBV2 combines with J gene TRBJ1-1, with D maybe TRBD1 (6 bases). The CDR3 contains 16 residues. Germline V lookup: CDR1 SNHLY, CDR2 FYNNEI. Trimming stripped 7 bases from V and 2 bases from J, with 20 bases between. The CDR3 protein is CASIQDLGGTNTEAFF. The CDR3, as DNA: TGTGCCAGCATCCAGGACTTAGGGGGGACAAACACTGAAGCTTTCTTT.

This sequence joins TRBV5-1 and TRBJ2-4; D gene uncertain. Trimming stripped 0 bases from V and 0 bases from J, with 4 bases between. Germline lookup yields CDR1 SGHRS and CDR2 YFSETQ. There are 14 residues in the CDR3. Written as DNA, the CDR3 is TGCGCCAGCAGCTTGGATCTAGCCAAAAACATTCAGTACTTC. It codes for CASSLDLAKNIQYF.

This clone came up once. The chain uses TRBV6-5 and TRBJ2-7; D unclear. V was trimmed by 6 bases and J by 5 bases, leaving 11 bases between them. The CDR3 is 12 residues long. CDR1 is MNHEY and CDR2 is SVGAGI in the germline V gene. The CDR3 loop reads CASSTLENEQYF. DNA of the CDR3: TGTGCCAGCAGCACCTTAGAAAACGAGCAGTACTTC.

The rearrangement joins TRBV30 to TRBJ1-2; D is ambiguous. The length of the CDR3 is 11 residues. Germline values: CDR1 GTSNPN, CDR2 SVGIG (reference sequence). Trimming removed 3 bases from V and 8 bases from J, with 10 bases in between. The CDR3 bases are TGTGCCTGGAGCATTTCGAGGGGCTACACCTTC. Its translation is CAWSISRGYTF.

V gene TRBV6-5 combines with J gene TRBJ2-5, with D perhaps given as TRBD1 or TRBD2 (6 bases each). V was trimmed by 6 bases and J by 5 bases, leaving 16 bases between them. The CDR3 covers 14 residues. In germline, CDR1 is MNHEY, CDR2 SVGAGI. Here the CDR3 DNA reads TGTGCCAGCAGCGGAGGGGGGCCAGGGGAGACCCAGTACTTC. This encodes CASSGGGPGETQYF.

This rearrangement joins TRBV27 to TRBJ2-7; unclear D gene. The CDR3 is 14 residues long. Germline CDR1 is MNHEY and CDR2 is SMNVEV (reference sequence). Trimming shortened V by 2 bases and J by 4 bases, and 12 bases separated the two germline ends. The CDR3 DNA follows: TGTGCCAGCAGTTTAACTCGCTCACGTTACGAGCAGTACTTC. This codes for CASSLTRSRYEQYF.

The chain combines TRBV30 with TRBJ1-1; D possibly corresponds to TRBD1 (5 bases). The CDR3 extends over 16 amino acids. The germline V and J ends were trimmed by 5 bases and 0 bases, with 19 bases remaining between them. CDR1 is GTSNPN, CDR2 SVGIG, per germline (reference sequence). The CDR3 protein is CAWGQGERIMNTEAFF. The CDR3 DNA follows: TGTGCCTGGGGCCAGGGTGAACGGATTATGAACACTGAAGCTTTCTTT. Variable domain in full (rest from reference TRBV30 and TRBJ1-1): SQTIHQWPATLVQPVGSPLSLECTVEGTSNPNLYWYRQAAGRGLQLLFYSVGIGQISSEVPQNLSASRPQDRQFILSSKKLLLSDSGFYLCAWGQGERIMNTEAFFGQGTRLTVV.

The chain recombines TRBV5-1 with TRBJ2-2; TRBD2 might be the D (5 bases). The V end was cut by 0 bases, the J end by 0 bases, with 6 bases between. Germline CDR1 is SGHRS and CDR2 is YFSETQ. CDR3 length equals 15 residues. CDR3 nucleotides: TGCGCCAGCAGCTTGGAGAGGGCGAACACCGGGGAGCTGTTTTTT. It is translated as CASSLERANTGELFF.

The CDR3 nucleotides read TGTGCCAGTAGTATTCCTGGGGGTTACAATGAGCAGTTCTTC. Translation: CASSIPGGYNEQFF. The chain joins TRBV19 to TRBJ2-1; D is perhaps TRBD1 or TRBD2 (5 bases each). V was shortened by 3 bases and J by 4 bases, with 10 bases between the two germline ends. Germline CDR1 LNHDA, CDR2 SQIVND (reference sequence). This CDR3 spans 14 amino acids.

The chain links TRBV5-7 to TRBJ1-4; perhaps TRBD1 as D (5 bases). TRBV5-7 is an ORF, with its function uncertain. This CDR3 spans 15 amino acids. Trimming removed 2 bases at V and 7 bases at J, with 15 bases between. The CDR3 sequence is CASSFETDVSEKLFF. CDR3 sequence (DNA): TGTGCCAGCAGCTTCGAGACAGACGTGAGTGAAAAACTGTTTTTT.

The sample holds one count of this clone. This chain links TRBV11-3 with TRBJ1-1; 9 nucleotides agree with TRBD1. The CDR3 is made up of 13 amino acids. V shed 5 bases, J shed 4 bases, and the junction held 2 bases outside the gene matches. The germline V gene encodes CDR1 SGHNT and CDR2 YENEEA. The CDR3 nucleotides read TGTGCCAGCAGCAAGACAGGGGGCACTGAAGCTTTCTTT. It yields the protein CASSKTGGTEAFF.

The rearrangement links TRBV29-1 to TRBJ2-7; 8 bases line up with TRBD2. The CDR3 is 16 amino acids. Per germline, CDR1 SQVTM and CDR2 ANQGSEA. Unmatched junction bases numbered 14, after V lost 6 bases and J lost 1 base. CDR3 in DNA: TGCAGCGTCCCTTTCCGGGTGGCGGGGGGTTCCTACGAGCAGTACTTC. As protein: CSVPFRVAGGSYEQYF.